This TCR beta chain was captured in a study of beta chain features in type 1 diabetes. Reverse transcription of all isolated RNA meant that expressed TCRB transcripts were sequenced. Produced via immunoSEQ multiplex PCR; TCRdb's table is partial and in-frame only. Found here are just over 150,000 clones, around 10% of them singletons; the top ten hold around 2.1%. This clone was recorded only once. This CDR3 region has 17 residues. The germline V gene has CDR1 LGHNA and CDR2 YSLEER. V lost 0 bases to trimming and J lost 6 bases; unmatched junction nucleotides: 9. The rearrangement links TRBV4-3 to TRBJ2-2, with TRBD2 identical over 8 bases. The sample consisted of central memory CD4+ T cells from blood. The TCR sequence derives from a man between 18 and 29 years old in good health. CDR3: CASSQDSPAGGPGELFF. The CDR3 nucleotides read TGCGCCAGCAGCCAAGATTCCCCGGCGGGAGGTCCCGGGGAGCTGTTTTTT.